The entry below describes one T cell receptor (beta chain). The target antigen is unknown. This sample stems from a study of OX40 agonist ivuxolimab in advanced cancers. Study-level information: The mean age was about 57 years, ranging from roughly 23 to 80, with less than 90% of participants male. Study-wide points: The study found that CD8+ T cells averaged more expanded clones than CD4+. What antigens the expanded peripheral T cells recognized was never established. Dosing at 0.1 to 3.0 mg/kg was accompanied by clonal expansion of CD4+ and CD8+ blood T cells by week 6.

Measured with immunoSEQ multiplex PCR; TCRdb has only the in-frame clones, and not every one. Among 70,000 or so clones listed, approximately 81% were seen once. This TCR derives from an adult with an advanced solid tumor such as melanoma, head and neck, liver or kidney cancer. The sequenced sample was CD4+ or CD8+ T cells sorted from blood, obtained in a trial of the OX40 agonist ivuxolimab.

CDR3 amino acids: CASSQDHSGNTIYF. CDR3 nucleotides: TGTGCCAGCAGCCAAGATCACTCTGGAAACACCATATATTTT. The chain has TRBV14 and TRBJ1-3; no firm D call. V was trimmed by 0 bases and J by 0 bases, leaving 3 bases between them. The V gene's germline CDR1 is SGHDN and CDR2 FVKESK. This CDR3 spans 14 amino acids.